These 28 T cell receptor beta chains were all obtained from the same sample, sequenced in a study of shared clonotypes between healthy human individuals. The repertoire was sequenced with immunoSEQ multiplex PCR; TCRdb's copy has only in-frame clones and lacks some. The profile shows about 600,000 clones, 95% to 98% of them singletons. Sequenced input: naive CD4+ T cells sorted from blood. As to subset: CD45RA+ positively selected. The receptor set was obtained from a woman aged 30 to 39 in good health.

The CDR3 is CAWRRTSGRRGEQFF. The CDR3 DNA is TGTGCCTGGAGGAGAACTAGCGGGAGAAGGGGTGAGCAGTTCTTC. The chain employs TRBV30 and TRBJ2-1; TRBD2 agrees at 11 bases. In germline, CDR1 is GTSNPN, CDR2 SVGIG (reference sequence). Germline trimming cut 3 bases from V and 9 bases from J; bases unmatched to any gene: 10. The CDR3 is 15 residues long.

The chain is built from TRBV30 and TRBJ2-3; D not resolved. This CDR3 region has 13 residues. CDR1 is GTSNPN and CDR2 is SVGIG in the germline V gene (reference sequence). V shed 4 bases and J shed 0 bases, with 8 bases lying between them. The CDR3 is CAWTPHSTDTQYF. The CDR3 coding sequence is TGTGCCTGGACCCCCCATAGCACAGATACGCAGTATTTT.

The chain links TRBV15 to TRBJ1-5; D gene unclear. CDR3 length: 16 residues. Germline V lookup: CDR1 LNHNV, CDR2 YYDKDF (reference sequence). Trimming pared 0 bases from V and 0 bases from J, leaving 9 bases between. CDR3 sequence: CATSREYHSSNQPQHF. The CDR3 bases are TGTGCCACCAGCAGAGAATATCACAGTAGCAATCAGCCCCAGCATTTT.

CDR3 loop: CASSTGLAFYEQYF. CDR3 coding DNA: TGCGCCAGCAGCACGGGACTAGCTTTCTACGAGCAGTACTTC. The rearrangement uses TRBV5-1 and TRBJ2-7, with 9 bases lining up with TRBD2. The CDR3 runs 14 residues. V shed 4 bases, J shed 3 bases, and the junction held 5 bases outside the gene matches. Germline values: CDR1 SGHRS, CDR2 YFSETQ.

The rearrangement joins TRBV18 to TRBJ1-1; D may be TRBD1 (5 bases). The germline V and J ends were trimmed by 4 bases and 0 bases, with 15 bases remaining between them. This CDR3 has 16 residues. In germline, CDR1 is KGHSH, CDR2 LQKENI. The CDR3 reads CASSQQRDGMNTEAFF. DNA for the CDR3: TGTGCCAGCTCACAACAACGGGACGGTATGAACACTGAAGCTTTCTTT.

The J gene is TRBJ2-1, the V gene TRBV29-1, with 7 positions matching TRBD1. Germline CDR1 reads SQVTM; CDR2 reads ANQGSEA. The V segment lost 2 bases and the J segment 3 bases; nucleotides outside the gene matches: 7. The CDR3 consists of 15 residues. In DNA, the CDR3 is TGCAGCGTTGAAAGGGGGCAGGGGTTCTACAATGAGCAGTTCTTC. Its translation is CSVERGQGFYNEQFF.

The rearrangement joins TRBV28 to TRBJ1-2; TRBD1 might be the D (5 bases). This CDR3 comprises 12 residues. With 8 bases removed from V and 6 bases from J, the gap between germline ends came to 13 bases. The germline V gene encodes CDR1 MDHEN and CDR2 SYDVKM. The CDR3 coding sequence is TGTGCCAGCTGCGGGGGTACCGATGGCTACACCTTC. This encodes CASCGGTDGYTF.

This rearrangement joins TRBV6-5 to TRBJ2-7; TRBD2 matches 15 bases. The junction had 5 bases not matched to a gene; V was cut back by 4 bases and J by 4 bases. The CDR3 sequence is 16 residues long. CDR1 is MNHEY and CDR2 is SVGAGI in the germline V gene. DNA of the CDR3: TGTGCCAGCAGTTTGGGACTAGCGGGAGGTGGGTACGAGCAGTACTTC. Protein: CASSLGLAGGGYEQYF.

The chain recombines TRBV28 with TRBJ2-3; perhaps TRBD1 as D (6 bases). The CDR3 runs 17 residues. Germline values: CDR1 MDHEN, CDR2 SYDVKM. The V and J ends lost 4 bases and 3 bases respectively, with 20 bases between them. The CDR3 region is CASSSKQGLAFTDTQYF. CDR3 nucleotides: TGTGCCAGCAGTTCGAAACAGGGTTTAGCGTTTACAGATACGCAGTATTTT.

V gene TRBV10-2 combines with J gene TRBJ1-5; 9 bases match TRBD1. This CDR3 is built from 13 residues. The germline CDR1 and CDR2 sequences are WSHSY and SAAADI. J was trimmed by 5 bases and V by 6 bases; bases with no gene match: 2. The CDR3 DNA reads TGCGCCAGCAGCAGGACAGGGGATCAGCCCCAGCATTTT. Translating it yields CASSRTGDQPQHF.

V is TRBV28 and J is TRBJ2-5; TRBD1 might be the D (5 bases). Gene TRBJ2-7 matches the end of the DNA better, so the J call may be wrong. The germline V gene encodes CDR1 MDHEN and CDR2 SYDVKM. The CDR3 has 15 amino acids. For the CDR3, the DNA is TGTGCCAGCACCGCCTCACACACAGGCCTCTACGAGCAGTACTTC. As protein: CASTASHTGLYEQYF.

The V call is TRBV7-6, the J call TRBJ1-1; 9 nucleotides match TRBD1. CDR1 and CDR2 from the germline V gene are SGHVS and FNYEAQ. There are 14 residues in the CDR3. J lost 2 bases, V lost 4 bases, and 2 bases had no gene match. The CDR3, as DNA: TGTGCCAGCAGCTCGGGACAGGGAAACACTGAAGCTTTCTTT. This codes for CASSSGQGNTEAFF.

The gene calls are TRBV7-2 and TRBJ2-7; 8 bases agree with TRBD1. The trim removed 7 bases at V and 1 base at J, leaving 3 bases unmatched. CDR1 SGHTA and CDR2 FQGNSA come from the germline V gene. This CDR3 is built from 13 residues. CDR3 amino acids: CASTRQGSYEQYF. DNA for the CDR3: TGTGCCAGCACCCGACAGGGGTCCTACGAGCAGTACTTC.

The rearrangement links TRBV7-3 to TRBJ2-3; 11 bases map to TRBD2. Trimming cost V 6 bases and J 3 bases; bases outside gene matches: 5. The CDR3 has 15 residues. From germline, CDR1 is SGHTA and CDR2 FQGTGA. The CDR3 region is CASRMTSGETDTQYF. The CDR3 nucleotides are TGTGCCAGCAGGATGACTAGCGGGGAGACAGATACGCAGTATTTT.

DNA for the CDR3: TGTGCCAGCAGTTTTAACAGGGGTGATTCACCCCTCCACTTT. It specifies CASSFNRGDSPLHF. This chain uses TRBV28 with TRBJ1-6; 7 positions match TRBD1. Germline CDR1 is MDHEN and CDR2 is SYDVKM. This CDR3 is 14 amino acids long. Unmatched junction bases numbered 4, after V lost 3 bases and J lost 8 bases. The full variable domain, its missing parts supplied by reference TRBV28 and TRBJ1-6, is DVKVTQSSRYLVKRTGEKVFLECVQDMDHENMFWYRQDPGLGLRLIYFSYDVKMKEKGDIPEGYSVSREKKERFSLILESASTNQTSMYLCASSFNRGDSPLHFGNGTRLTVT.

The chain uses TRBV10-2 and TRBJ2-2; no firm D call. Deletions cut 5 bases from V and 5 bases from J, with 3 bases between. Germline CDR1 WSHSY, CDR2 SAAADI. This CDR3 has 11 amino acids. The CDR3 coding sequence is TGCGCCAGCAGTCGGACCGGGGAGCTGTTTTTT. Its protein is CASSRTGELFF.

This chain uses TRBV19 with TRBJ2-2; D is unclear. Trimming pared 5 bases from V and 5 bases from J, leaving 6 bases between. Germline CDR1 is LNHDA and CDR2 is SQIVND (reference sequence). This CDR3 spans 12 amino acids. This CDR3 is CASSFSTGELFF. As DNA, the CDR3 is TGTGCCAGTAGTTTTTCGACCGGGGAGCTGTTTTTT.

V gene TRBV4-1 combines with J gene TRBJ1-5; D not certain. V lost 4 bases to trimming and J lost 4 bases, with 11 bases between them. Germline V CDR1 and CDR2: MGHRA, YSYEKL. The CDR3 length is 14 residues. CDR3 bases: TGCGCCAGCAGCCTCACAACGTTGAATCAGCCCCAGCATTTT. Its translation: CASSLTTLNQPQHF.

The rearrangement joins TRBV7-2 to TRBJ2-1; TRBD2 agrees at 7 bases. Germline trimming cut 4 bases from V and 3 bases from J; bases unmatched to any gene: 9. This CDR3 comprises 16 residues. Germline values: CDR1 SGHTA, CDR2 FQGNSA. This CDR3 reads CASSSPTGTIYNEQFF. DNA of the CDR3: TGTGCCAGCAGCTCCCCGACCGGGACTATCTACAATGAGCAGTTCTTC.

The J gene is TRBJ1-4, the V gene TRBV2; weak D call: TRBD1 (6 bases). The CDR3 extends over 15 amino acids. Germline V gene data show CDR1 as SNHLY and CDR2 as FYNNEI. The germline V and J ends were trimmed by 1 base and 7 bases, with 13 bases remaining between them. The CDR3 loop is CASSEEQGIAEKLFF. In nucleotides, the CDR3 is TGTGCCAGCAGTGAAGAGCAGGGGATCGCTGAAAAACTGTTTTTT.

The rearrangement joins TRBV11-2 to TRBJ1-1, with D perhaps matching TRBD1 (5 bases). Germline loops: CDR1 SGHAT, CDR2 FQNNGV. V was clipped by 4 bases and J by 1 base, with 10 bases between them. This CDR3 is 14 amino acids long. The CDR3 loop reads CASSWGRGNTEAFF. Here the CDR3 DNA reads TGTGCCAGCAGCTGGGGCCGGGGGAACACTGAAGCTTTCTTT.

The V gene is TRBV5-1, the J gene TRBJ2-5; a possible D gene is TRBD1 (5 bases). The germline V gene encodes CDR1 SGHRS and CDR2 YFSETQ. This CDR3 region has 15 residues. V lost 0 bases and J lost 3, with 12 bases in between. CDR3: CASSLVGAEEETQYF. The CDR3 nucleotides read TGCGCCAGCAGCTTGGTAGGGGCTGAGGAAGAGACCCAGTACTTC. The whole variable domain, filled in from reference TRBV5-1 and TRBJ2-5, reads KAGVTQTPRYLIKTRGQQVTLSCSPISGHRSVSWYQQTPGQGLQFLFEYFSETQRNKGNFPGRFSGRQFSNSRSEMNVSTLELGDSALYLCASSLVGAEEETQYFGPGTRLLVL.

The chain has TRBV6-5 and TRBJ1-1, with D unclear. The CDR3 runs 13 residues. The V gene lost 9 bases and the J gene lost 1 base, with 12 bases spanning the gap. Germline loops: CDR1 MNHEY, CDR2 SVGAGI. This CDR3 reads CASQKVRNTEAFF. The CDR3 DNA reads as TGTGCCAGTCAAAAAGTTAGGAACACTGAAGCTTTCTTT.

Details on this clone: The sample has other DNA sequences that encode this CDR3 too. In DNA, the CDR3 is TGCGCCAGCAGACGAGGAGGTGCTGATACGCAGTATTTT. Residues: CASRRGGADTQYF. This chain joins TRBV10-2 and TRBJ2-3; D perhaps matches TRBD2 (5 bases). The V end was cut by 6 bases, the J end by 6 bases, with 13 bases between. CDR3 size: 13 residues. Per the germline V gene, CDR1 is WSHSY and CDR2 is SAAADI.

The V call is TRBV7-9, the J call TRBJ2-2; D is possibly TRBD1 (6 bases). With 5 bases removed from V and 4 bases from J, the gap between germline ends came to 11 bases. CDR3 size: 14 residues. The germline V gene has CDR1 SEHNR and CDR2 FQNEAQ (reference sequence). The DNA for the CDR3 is TGTGCCAGCAGCAATACAGGGACCACCGGGGAGCTGTTTTTT. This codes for CASSNTGTTGELFF.

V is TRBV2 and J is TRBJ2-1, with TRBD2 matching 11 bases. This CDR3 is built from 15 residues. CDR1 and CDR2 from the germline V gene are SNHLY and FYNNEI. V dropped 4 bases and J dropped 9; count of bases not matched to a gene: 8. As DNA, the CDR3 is TGTGCCAGCAGTGGTAGCGGGAGGGCCGGTAGTGAGCAGTTCTTC. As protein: CASSGSGRAGSEQFF.

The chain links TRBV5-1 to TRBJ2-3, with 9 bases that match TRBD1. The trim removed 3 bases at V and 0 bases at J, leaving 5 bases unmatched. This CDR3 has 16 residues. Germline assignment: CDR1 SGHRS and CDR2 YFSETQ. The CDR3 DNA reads TGCGCCAGCAGCTGGACAGGGGTTTCTAGCACAGATACGCAGTATTTT. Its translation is CASSWTGVSSTDTQYF.

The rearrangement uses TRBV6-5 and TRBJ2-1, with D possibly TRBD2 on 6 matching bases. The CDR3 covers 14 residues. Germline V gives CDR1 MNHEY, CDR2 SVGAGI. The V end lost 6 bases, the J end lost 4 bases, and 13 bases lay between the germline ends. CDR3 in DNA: TGTGCCAGCAGGGGGCTAGCGAATTACAATGAGCAGTTCTTC. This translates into CASRGLANYNEQFF.